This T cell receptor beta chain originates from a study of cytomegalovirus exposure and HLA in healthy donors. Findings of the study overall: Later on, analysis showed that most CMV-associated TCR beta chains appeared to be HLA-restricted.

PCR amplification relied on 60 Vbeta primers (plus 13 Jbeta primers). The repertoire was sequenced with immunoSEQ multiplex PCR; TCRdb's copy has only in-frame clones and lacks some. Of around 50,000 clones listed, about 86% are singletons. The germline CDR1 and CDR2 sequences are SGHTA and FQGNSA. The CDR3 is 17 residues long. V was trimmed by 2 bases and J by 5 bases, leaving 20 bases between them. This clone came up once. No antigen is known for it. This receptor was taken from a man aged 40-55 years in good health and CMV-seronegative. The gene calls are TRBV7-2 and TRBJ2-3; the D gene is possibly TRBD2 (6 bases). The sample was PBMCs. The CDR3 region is CASSLFWAGGRGDTQYF. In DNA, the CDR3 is TGTGCCAGCAGCTTATTTTGGGCAGGAGGGCGGGGAGATACGCAGTATTTT. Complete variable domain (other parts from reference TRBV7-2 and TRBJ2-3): GAGVSQSPSNKVTEKGKDVELRCDPISGHTALYWYRQSLGQGLEFLIYFQGNSAPDKSGLPSDRFSAERTGGSVSTLTIQRTQQEDSAVYLCASSLFWAGGRGDTQYFGPGTRLTVL.